This T cell receptor (beta chain) was identified during a study of identical twins. Template switching supplied a universal primer site; unique molecular identifiers were carried on the cDNA. TCRdb redid the calling of the 5' RACE reads with MiXCR, one entry per CDR3 protein. Here the sample spans around 490,000 distinct CDR3 sequences, 14% being singletons. Points from the study as a whole: Out-of-frame alpha sequences common to twins were enriched for low generation probability. Within beta out-of-frame sequences, the excess sharing observed between twins was weaker.

This clonotype was seen at least ten times. As yet, its antigen is unknown. The V segment lost 5 bases and the J segment 4 bases; nucleotides outside the gene matches: 2. Germline V CDR1 and CDR2: SGHTA, FQGNSA. The CDR3 loop spans 13 amino acids. These records were also assigned to another study, of yellow fever vaccine responses in identical twins.

V usage is TRBV7-2 and J usage is TRBJ1-2; TRBD1 agrees at 9 bases. Sequenced input: CD4+ T cells sorted from blood. This sequence originates from a woman aged 18-29 years in good health. The DNA for the CDR3 is TGTGCCAGCAGCGAGGACAGGGGCTATGGCTACACCTTC. Its translation: CASSEDRGYGYTF.